A few counts support the clone carrying this TCR beta chain. Its antigen is still unknown. The data derive from a study of identical twins. General study points: The study reached conclusions through statistical analysis that was cross-sectional, not following the same donors.

TCRdb reprocessed the 5' RACE reads via MiXCR and lists one record per CDR3 protein. Here the sample spans roughly 260,000 distinct CDR3 sequences, approximately 7.9% being singletons. The same sample was also studied in work on yellow fever vaccine responses in identical twins.

The clonotype was recovered from a woman aged 18 to 35 in good health. The sample consisted of CD8+ T cells sorted from blood.

The CDR3: CASFAGTEAFF. Here the CDR3 DNA reads TGTGCCAGCTTCGCAGGCACTGAAGCTTTCTTT. The rearrangement joins TRBV27 to TRBJ1-1, with D unclear. The germline gives CDR1 MNHEY, CDR2 SMNVEV (reference sequence). CDR3 length equals 11 residues. The V end was cut by 8 bases, the J end by 4 bases, with 8 bases between.